The 27 T cell receptor beta chains below were found in one sample sequenced in a study of long-term antiretroviral therapy in people with HIV. At survey level, the immunoSEQ assay was run in its v3.0 version. Sequenced by immunoSEQ multiplex PCR; TCRdb stores in-frame clones only, minus some. The data hold more than 30,000 clones, with 80% to 90% observed a single time. Sequences were derived from unsorted PBMCs, sampled 0.4 years before starting antiretroviral therapy. The receptors come from a man in his late teens or twenties with HIV.

This clone was seen more than once but under ten times. The rearrangement uses TRBV13 and TRBJ1-5; no definite D call. Trimming pared 6 bases from V and 6 bases from J, leaving 15 bases between. The CDR3 loop spans 14 amino acids. The germline CDR1 and CDR2 sequences are PRHDT and FYEKMQ (reference sequence). The CDR3 coding sequence is TGTGCCAGCAGTGCCGGATGGGGAGGTCAGCCCCAGCATTTT. Residues: CASSAGWGGQPQHF. Together with reference TRBV13 and TRBJ1-5, the CDR3 gives the full variable domain: AAGVIQSPRHLIKEKRETATLKCYPIPRHDTVYWYQQGPGQDPQFLISFYEKMQSDKGSIPDRFSAQQFSDYHSELNMSSLELGDSALYFCASSAGWGGQPQHFGDGTRLSIL.

The rearrangement joins TRBV10-1 to TRBJ1-1; unclear D gene. The V gene's germline CDR1 is WNHNN and CDR2 SYGVQD (reference sequence). The CDR3 loop spans 13 amino acids. V lost 9 bases and J 0 bases, leaving 11 bases between the germline ends. The CDR3 nucleotides read TGCGCCAGTGCCGAGAACCTGAACACTGAAGCTTTCTTT. It encodes CASAENLNTEAFF.

V gene TRBV2 combines with J gene TRBJ2-5; D may be TRBD1 or TRBD2 (6 bases each). The CDR3 covers 18 residues. Trimming removed 3 bases at V and 3 bases at J, with 23 bases between. The germline V gene has CDR1 SNHLY and CDR2 FYNNEI. CDR3 sequence: CASSDSQGWGVGEETQYF. DNA for the CDR3: TGTGCCAGCAGTGATTCCCAGGGGTGGGGGGTCGGCGAAGAGACCCAGTACTTC. Drawing the rest from reference TRBV2 and TRBJ2-5, the complete variable domain is EPEVTQTPSHQVTQMGQEVILRCVPISNHLYFYWYRQILGQKVEFLVSFYNNEISEKSEIFDDQFSVERPDGSNFTLKIRSTKLEDSAMYFCASSDSQGWGVGEETQYFGPGTRLLVL.

The genes are TRBV5-6 and TRBJ2-1, with 9 bases identical to TRBD2. With 0 bases clipped from V and 0 bases from J, the junction kept 10 bases outside the gene matches. The CDR3 runs to 19 residues. Germline CDR1 reads SGHDT; CDR2 reads YYEEEE. CDR3 amino acids: CASSLATGTSLSSYNEQFF. CDR3 bases: TGTGCCAGCAGCTTGGCCACCGGGACTAGCCTTAGCTCCTACAATGAGCAGTTCTTC.

This clone is a singleton in its sample. V gene TRBV6-5 combines with J gene TRBJ1-1; 10 bases are shared with TRBD1. The trim removed 5 bases at V and 5 bases at J, leaving 5 bases unmatched. This CDR3 comprises 14 residues. Germline V gene sequence: CDR1 MNHEY, CDR2 SVGAGI. CDR3 in DNA: TGTGCCAGCAGTCCGGACAGGGGGTGGACTGAAGCTTTCTTT. Encoded protein: CASSPDRGWTEAFF.

The rearrangement links TRBV6-6 to TRBJ2-1; D is uncertain. Trimming shortened V by 6 bases and J by 4 bases, and 19 bases separated the two germline ends. The CDR3 runs 16 residues. Germline assignment: CDR1 MNHNY and CDR2 SVGAGI (reference sequence). The CDR3 here is CASSPSGWTVYNEQFF. The CDR3 region has the DNA TGTGCCAGCAGCCCCTCCGGCTGGACGGTATACAATGAGCAGTTCTTC.

This rearrangement joins TRBV6-1 to TRBJ2-7; the D gene could be TRBD1 or TRBD2 (6 bases each). Germline CDR1 is MNHNS and CDR2 is SASEGT. The CDR3 covers 14 residues. The ends were cut back, 0 bases at V and 7 bases at J, with 13 bases in the middle. The CDR3 loop reads CASSEAGGPWEQYF. CDR3 nucleotide sequence: TGTGCCAGCAGTGAAGCGGGGGGCCCCTGGGAGCAGTACTTC.

V is TRBV11-2 and J is TRBJ2-3; 12 bases line up with TRBD2. With 5 bases clipped from V and 3 bases from J, the junction kept 6 bases outside the gene matches. Germline V gives CDR1 SGHAT, CDR2 FQNNGV. The CDR3 extends over 16 amino acids. The CDR3 nucleotides are TGTGCCAGCAGCACCTCACTAGCGGGGGGTACAGATACGCAGTATTTT. It is translated as CASSTSLAGGTDTQYF.

The V call is TRBV4-1, the J call TRBJ2-2; 7 bases fit TRBD1. V was pared by 3 bases and J by 6 bases, with 19 bases of the junction left unmatched. This CDR3 is built from 19 residues. The germline gives CDR1 MGHRA, CDR2 YSYEKL. The CDR3 is CASSHPRGSSLGFSGELFF. As DNA, the CDR3 is TGCGCCAGCAGCCACCCCAGGGGGTCGAGCCTGGGTTTTTCCGGGGAGCTGTTTTTT.

The chain employs TRBV2 and TRBJ1-2; possible D gene TRBD1, 6 bases. V was clipped by 3 bases and J by 4 bases, with 15 bases between them. Germline V gene data show CDR1 as SNHLY and CDR2 as FYNNEI. The length of the CDR3 is 15 residues. The chain's CDR3 is CASSDGVGGSYGYTF. The CDR3 DNA sequence: TGTGCCAGCAGTGACGGTGTAGGGGGAAGCTATGGCTACACCTTC. The full variable domain, with the rest looked up from reference TRBV2 and TRBJ1-2, is EPEVTQTPSHQVTQMGQEVILRCVPISNHLYFYWYRQILGQKVEFLVSFYNNEISEKSEIFDDQFSVERPDGSNFTLKIRSTKLEDSAMYFCASSDGVGGSYGYTFGSGTRLTVV.

In this sample, this clone turned up a few times. J is TRBJ2-7 and V is TRBV11-2; 8 bases align to TRBD2. The CDR3 totals 15 residues. V gave up 2 bases and J gave up 3 bases; unmatched junction bases: 6. Germline V gene sequence: CDR1 SGHAT, CDR2 FQNNGV. CDR3 sequence reads: CASSLLAGVIYEQYF. The CDR3 coding sequence is TGTGCCAGCAGCTTACTAGCGGGCGTGATCTACGAGCAGTACTTC. Supplemented by reference TRBV11-2 and TRBJ2-7, the full variable domain reads EAGVAQSPRYKIIEKRQSVAFWCNPISGHATLYWYQQILGQGPKLLIQFQNNGVVDDSQLPKDRFSAERLKGVDSTLKIQPAKLEDSAVYLCASSLLAGVIYEQYFGPGTRLTVT.

The genes are TRBV5-5 and TRBJ1-6, with D unclear. CDR1 is SGHKS, CDR2 YYEKEE, per germline (reference sequence). The V gene lost 4 bases and the J gene lost 7 bases, with 18 bases spanning the gap. The CDR3 extends over 16 amino acids. In DNA, the CDR3 is TGTGCCAGCAGCACAATGGAATTGGTGGAGAATTCACCCCTCCACTTT. Residues: CASSTMELVENSPLHF.

The rearrangement uses TRBV11-2 and TRBJ2-3; D perhaps matches TRBD2 (7 bases). V gave up 3 bases and J gave up 6 bases, with 16 bases separating them. Germline loops: CDR1 SGHAT, CDR2 FQNNGV. The CDR3 contains 15 residues. CDR3 sequence reads: CASSLGGALGDTQYF. Here the CDR3 DNA reads TGTGCCAGCAGCTTGGGGGGGGCGCTAGGGGATACGCAGTATTTT.

This clone was counted a few times. The chain couples TRBV6-6 to TRBJ1-2; no definite D call. V was clipped by 6 bases and J by 6 bases, with 8 bases between them. Germline CDR1 and CDR2: MNHNY and SVGAGI (reference sequence). The CDR3 contains 11 residues. CDR3 nucleotide sequence: TGTGCCAGCAGGGTCGAAAATGGCTACACCTTC. This sequence encodes CASRVENGYTF.

The rearrangement joins TRBV28 to TRBJ1-2; the D is unclear. The CDR3 consists of 13 residues. The V and J ends lost 10 bases and 0 bases respectively, with 12 bases between them. Germline V gives CDR1 MDHEN, CDR2 SYDVKM. CDR3 nucleotide sequence: TGTGCCACCGACGAACAAACTAACTATGGCTACACCTTC. It specifies CATDEQTNYGYTF.

The chain couples TRBV7-9 to TRBJ2-5, with D possibly being TRBD1 (6 bases). This CDR3 comprises 15 residues. The ends were cut back, 1 base at V and 1 base at J, with 10 bases in the middle. Germline-derived CDR1 and CDR2 are SEHNR and FQNEAQ (reference sequence). Here the CDR3 reads CASSLDRATQETQYF. The CDR3 coding sequence is TGTGCCAGCAGCTTAGACAGGGCTACCCAAGAGACCCAGTACTTC.

Notes on this clone: Sequence at one end of the junction differs from germline and may be a read error. The CDR3 DNA reads as TGTGCCAGCAGCCCAAGTGACAGGGAGCGAATCTTT. Translated, it gives CASSPSDRERIF. The genes are TRBV7-6 and TRBJ1-1; 7 bases line up with TRBD1. This CDR3 has 12 amino acids. CDR1 and CDR2 (germline): SGHVS, FNYEAQ.

The chain joins TRBV29-1 to TRBJ2-3; 7 nucleotides agree with TRBD2. CDR1 and CDR2 from the germline V gene are SQVTM and ANQGSEA. J was trimmed by 3 bases and V by 4 bases; bases with no gene match: 4. This CDR3 contains 13 residues. In DNA, the CDR3 is TGCAGCGTTGCGGGAGGAGGAACAGATACGCAGTATTTT. It yields the protein CSVAGGGTDTQYF.

The gene calls are TRBV1 and TRBJ2-5; the D call of TRBD2 is as the table states it, not checked on the DNA. TRBV1 is termed a pseudogene. This CDR3 is built from 18 residues. CDR3 residues: CTSSQPAGGSREQETQYF. The CDR3 DNA follows: TGCACCAGCAGCCAGCCAGCGGGGGGTTCTCGGGAACAAGAGACCCAGTACTTC.

Regarding this clone: Additional DNA sequences in this sample encode the identical CDR3. The chain couples TRBV6-5 to TRBJ2-7; D may be TRBD2 (6 bases). Germline V gives CDR1 MNHEY, CDR2 SVGAGI. V was clipped by 2 bases and J by 0 bases, with 11 bases between them. The CDR3 has 15 residues. In nucleotides, the CDR3 is TGTGCCAGCAGTTACGCCGGAGGGAGCTCCTACGAGCAGTACTTC. Its protein product is CASSYAGGSSYEQYF.

This chain uses TRBV18 with TRBJ1-3, with D possibly TRBD1 on 6 matching bases. V dropped 5 bases and J dropped 4 bases, with 18 bases sitting between them. The CDR3 totals 16 residues. From germline, CDR1 is KGHSH and CDR2 LQKENI. CDR3 nucleotides: TGTGCCAGCTCATTTGCGGGACAACAAGGGGGAAACACCATATATTTT. Translation gives CASSFAGQQGGNTIYF.

J is TRBJ2-2 and V is TRBV4-3, with TRBD2 identical over 11 bases. V trimming: 0 bases; J trimming: 7 bases; junction bases outside the gene matches: 13. CDR1 and CDR2 (germline): LGHNA, YSLEER. CDR3 length: 19 amino acids. The CDR3, as DNA: TGCGCCAGCAGCCAAGAACCCCCCAATACTAGCGGGAGAGTCGGGGAGCTGTTTTTT. This gives the protein CASSQEPPNTSGRVGELFF.

The chain has TRBV27 and TRBJ2-1; perhaps TRBD2 as D (5 bases). From germline, CDR1 is MNHEY and CDR2 SMNVEV (reference sequence). The V end was cut by 6 bases, the J end by 4 bases, with 10 bases between. This CDR3 has 13 residues. The CDR3 loop reads CASRLANYNEQFF. CDR3 nucleotide sequence: TGTGCCAGCAGATTAGCGAATTACAATGAGCAGTTCTTC.

This clone was seen more than once but under ten times. The CDR3 sequence is CASSPGWGKSSNQPQHF. CDR3 DNA sequence: TGTGCCAGCAGCCCGGGATGGGGGAAGTCGAGCAATCAGCCCCAGCATTTT. The rearrangement uses TRBV7-2 and TRBJ1-5, with D possibly matching TRBD1 (5 bases). Per germline, CDR1 SGHTA and CDR2 FQGNSA. V gave up 5 bases and J gave up 1 base, with 18 bases separating them. The CDR3 sequence is 17 residues long.

J is TRBJ2-2 and V is TRBV19; TRBD1 agrees at 8 bases. Germline trimming cut 3 bases from V and 4 bases from J; bases unmatched to any gene: 4. CDR3 length equals 15 residues. Germline CDR1 reads LNHDA; CDR2 reads SQIVND (reference sequence). The CDR3 loop reads CASSIQGAFTGELFF. The CDR3 nucleotides are TGTGCCAGTAGTATTCAGGGGGCATTCACCGGGGAGCTGTTTTTT.

The chain recombines TRBV9 with TRBJ2-1, with 12 positions matching TRBD2. The length of the CDR3 is 17 residues. The germline V gene has CDR1 SGDLS and CDR2 YYNGEE. V dropped 4 bases and J dropped 7; count of bases not matched to a gene: 12. The CDR3 nucleotides read TGTGCCAGCAGCCCCATCCTAGCGGGAGGGCCGGGGAATGAGCAGTTCTTC. Translated, it gives CASSPILAGGPGNEQFF. The full variable domain, completed using reference TRBV9 and TRBJ2-1, is DSGVTQTPKHLITATGQRVTLRCSPRSGDLSVYWYQQSLDQGLQFLIQYYNGEERAKGNILERFSAQQFPDLHSELNLSSLELGDSALYFCASSPILAGGPGNEQFFGPGTRLTVL.

This clone was seen only once. J is TRBJ2-5 and V is TRBV7-3; 10 bases line up with TRBD1. This CDR3 region has 15 residues. V was pared by 5 bases and J by 2 bases, with 5 bases of the junction left unmatched. Germline CDR1 SGHTA, CDR2 FQGTGA. The CDR3 DNA is TGTGCCAGCAGCCCCCGACAGGGGGCTCAAGAGACCCAGTACTTC. Its protein is CASSPRQGAQETQYF.